A selection of T cell receptor beta chains follows, all from one sample in a study of identical twins. Each CDR3 protein gets one entry after TCRdb re-called the 5' RACE reads with MiXCR. The sample lists approximately 1.8 million distinct CDR3 sequences, roughly a third seen once, with 0.25% to 0.3% in the top ten. The sample taken for sequencing was cord blood. The receptors were sampled from a newborn girl in good health. Both conserved end residues are part of each CDR3. A D gene is named only where the DNA matches it firmly. The size entry is marked missing in some rows and otherwise reads once, few, many or a size class.

clone size	V gene	CDR3 length	J gene	D gene	CDR3 protein	CDR3 DNA
few	TRBV7-9	15	TRBJ1-1	-	CASSPHRGMNTEAFF	TGTGCCAGCAGCCCTCATCGGGGCATGAACACTGAAGCTTTCTTT
-	TRBV3-1	14	TRBJ1-2	TRBD1	CASSPDRVKNGHTF	TGTGCCAGCAGCCCGGACAGGGTAAAGAATGGCCACACCTTC
many	TRBV25-1	12	TRBJ1-1	-	CASSEWDTEAFF	TGTGCCAGCAGTGAATGGGACACTGAAGCTTTCTTT
few	TRBV4-2	19	TRBJ2-3	TRBD2	CASSQGLRSGGGITDTQYF	TGTGCCAGCAGCCAAGGTCTTAGGAGCGGGGGGGGGATCACAGATACGCAGTATTTT
-	TRBV7-9	13	TRBJ2-4	-	CASSLKSLRIQYF	TGTGCCAGCAGCTTAAAATCTCTTAGAATTCAGTACTTC
-	TRBV15	18	TRBJ2-3	TRBD2	CATSTFSGLAPPGDTQYF	TGTGCCACCAGCACCTTTTCCGGACTAGCGCCCCCGGGGGATACGCAGTATTTT
-	TRBV14	15	TRBJ2-7	TRBD2	CASSSRTRHRDEQYF	TGTGCCAGCAGCTCTCGGACTAGGCACCGAGACGAGCAGTACTTC
-	TRBV5-1	19	TRBJ2-3	TRBD2	CASRVSGGAALTSTDTQYF	TGCGCCAGCAGGGTTAGCGGGGGGGCCGCGCTCACTAGCACAGATACGCAGTATTTT
-	TRBV2	12	TRBJ2-5	-	CASSEQGTEQYF	TGTGCCAGCAGTGAACAGGGCACTGAGCAGTACTTC
-	TRBV29-1	13	TRBJ1-3	-	CSARQYSGNTIYF	TGCAGCGCCCGACAGTACTCTGGAAACACCATATATTTT
few	TRBV4-2	16	TRBJ1-4	TRBD1	CASSPTGGAGNEKLFF	TGTGCCAGCAGCCCCACAGGGGGCGCGGGAAATGAAAAACTGTTTTTT
many	TRBV27	12	TRBJ2-7	-	CASSSRDYEQYF	TGTGCCAGCAGTTCCCGGGACTACGAGCAGTACTTC
-	TRBV11-2	14	TRBJ2-4	-	CASSPQGPKNIQYF	TGTGCCAGCAGCCCCCAGGGGCCCAAAAACATTCAGTACTTC
many	TRBV9	12	TRBJ1-2	-	CASSVQNYGYTF	TGTGCCAGCAGTGTACAGAACTATGGCTACACCTTC
-	TRBV7-9	12	TRBJ2-5	TRBD1	CASGDSRETQYF	TGTGCCAGCGGGGACAGCCGCGAGACCCAGTACTTC
few	TRBV20-1	12	TRBJ1-2	TRBD1	CSGRRDRDGYTF	TGCAGTGGCAGGAGGGACAGGGATGGCTACACCTTC
-	TRBV20-1	13	TRBJ1-1	-	CSASPLQNTEAFF	TGCAGTGCCTCACCCCTCCAGAACACTGAAGCTTTCTTT
-	TRBV7-9	15	TRBJ2-3	-	CASSYGTLKADTQYF	TGTGCCAGCAGCTACGGGACTCTAAAGGCAGATACGCAGTATTTT
-	TRBV9	15	TRBJ2-7	TRBD2	CASSSSGTSIHEQYF	TGTGCCAGCAGCTCTTCGGGGACTAGTATCCACGAGCAGTACTTC
-	TRBV3-1	15	TRBJ2-5	-	CASSFRGAASETQYF	TGTGCCAGCAGCTTTCGCGGTGCTGCTTCGGAGACCCAGTACTTC
-	TRBV27	16	TRBJ2-1	TRBD2	CVSSPSGSGLYNEQFF	TGTGTCAGCAGTCCTAGCGGGAGCGGACTTTACAATGAGCAGTTCTTC
-	TRBV7-8	17	TRBJ2-1	-	CASSFTRFGARYNEQFF	TGTGCCAGCAGCTTTACCAGGTTCGGGGCGCGATACAATGAGCAGTTCTTC
few	TRBV10-3	16	TRBJ2-5	-	CAISESSTGFQETQYF	TGTGCCATCAGTGAGTCGAGTACAGGGTTTCAAGAGACCCAGTACTTC
-	TRBV28	14	TRBJ2-5	-	CASRFSGGGETQYF	TGTGCCAGCAGGTTTTCGGGGGGCGGTGAGACCCAGTACTTC
-	TRBV20-1	14	TRBJ1-4	-	CSATRDATNEKLFF	TGCAGTGCCACCCGGGACGCAACTAATGAAAAACTGTTTTTT
-	TRBV9	16	TRBJ2-3	TRBD2	CASSVSLAGATDTQYF	TGTGCCAGCAGCGTATCACTAGCGGGGGCCACAGATACGCAGTATTTT
-	TRBV27	14	TRBJ2-1	-	CASRVRRGYNEQFF	TGTGCCAGCCGCGTAAGGCGGGGCTACAATGAGCAGTTCTTC
many	TRBV13	13	TRBJ2-7	-	CASSFYRAYEQYF	TGTGCCAGCAGCTTTTATAGGGCCTACGAGCAGTACTTC
-	TRBV20-1	12	TRBJ2-3	TRBD1	CSAGTGPDTQYF	TGCAGTGCTGGGACAGGGCCAGATACGCAGTATTTT
-	TRBV12-3/TRBV12-4	15	TRBJ1-1	-	CASSLRRGADTEAFF	TGTGCCAGCAGTTTAAGAAGGGGGGCTGACACTGAAGCTTTCTTT
few	TRBV20-1	14	TRBJ2-3	-	CSAIPDSSLDTQYF	TGCAGTGCTATCCCGGACAGTTCCCTGGATACGCAGTATTTT
-	TRBV4-2	19	TRBJ2-1	-	CASSQLFRLVFAGEGGQFF	TGTGCCAGCAGCCAACTCTTCCGGCTGGTGTTTGCGGGAGAGGGGGGGCAGTTCTTC
-	TRBV9	13	TRBJ2-1	-	CASSVGILNEQFF	TGTGCCAGCAGCGTCGGGATTCTAAATGAGCAGTTCTTC
-	TRBV2	14	TRBJ1-3	-	CASSGTNSGNTIYF	TGTGCCAGCAGTGGAACAAACTCTGGAAACACCATATATTTT
once	TRBV3-1	14	TRBJ2-1	-	CASSQVALYNEQFF	TGTGCCAGCAGCCAAGTGGCCCTCTACAATGAGCAGTTCTTC
-	TRBV28	12	TRBJ1-6	-	CASSFSGSPLHF	TGTGCCAGCAGTTTTTCTGGTTCACCCCTCCACTTT
few	TRBV7-8	20	TRBJ2-7	TRBD2	CASSSFRVAGPRDHYNEQYF	TGTGCCAGCAGCTCCTTTAGGGTAGCGGGGCCACGGGACCACTACAATGAGCAGTACTTC
few	TRBV20-1	21	TRBJ2-7	TRBD1	CSASPPGQWRPIGYTSYEQYF	TGCAGTGCTAGCCCCCCGGGACAGTGGCGACCCATCGGGTATACCTCCTACGAGCAGTACTTC
few	TRBV29-1	15	TRBJ1-4	TRBD1	CSVARTGAFNEKLFF	TGCAGCGTTGCTAGGACAGGGGCGTTCAATGAAAAACTGTTTTTT
-	TRBV6-5	15	TRBJ2-7	TRBD1	CTSSYDRGSSYEQYF	TGTACCAGCAGTTATGACAGGGGAAGCTCCTACGAGCAGTACTTC
-	TRBV12-3/TRBV12-4	17	TRBJ2-7	-	CASSSPPWDHQRHEQYF	TGTGCCAGCAGCTCTCCCCCCTGGGATCATCAACGGCATGAGCAGTACTTC
-	TRBV4-1	14	TRBJ2-3	TRBD2	CASRQAGSTDTQYF	TGCGCCAGCAGACAAGCGGGGAGCACAGATACGCAGTATTTT
-	TRBV19	14	TRBJ2-3	TRBD1	CASSIGQGRLTQYF	TGTGCCAGTAGTATCGGACAGGGCCGGCTTACGCAGTATTTT
-	TRBV6-5	15	TRBJ2-3	TRBD1	CAPLPGQGDTDTQYF	TGTGCCCCCCTTCCGGGACAGGGGGACACAGATACGCAGTATTTT
many	TRBV4-2	14	TRBJ2-3	TRBD2	CASSQLAGSDTQYF	TGTGCCAGCAGCCAGCTAGCGGGGTCAGATACGCAGTATTTT
-	TRBV2	14	TRBJ1-1	TRBD1	CASRSGQGNTEAFF	TGTGCCAGCAGATCCGGACAGGGGAACACTGAAGCTTTCTTT
-	TRBV28	12	TRBJ1-2	-	CASMAGDYGYTF	TGTGCCAGCATGGCAGGAGACTATGGCTACACCTTC
many	TRBV9	12	TRBJ1-2	-	CASSVGEYGYTF	TGTGCCAGCAGCGTAGGGGAATATGGCTACACCTTC
-	TRBV7-9	16	TRBJ2-7	-	CASSSLRSGRTYEQYF	TGTGCCAGCAGCTCTTTAAGGTCAGGGAGGACCTACGAGCAGTACTTC
-	TRBV29-1	13	TRBJ1-1	-	CSAEGEGATEAFF	TGCAGCGCTGAGGGTGAAGGGGCCACTGAAGCTTTCTTT
-	TRBV27	16	TRBJ2-1	-	CASSLSVVRNYNEQFF	TGTGCCAGCAGTTTATCCGTCGTTAGGAACTACAATGAGCAGTTCTTC
few	TRBV6-4	13	TRBJ1-1	-	CASSDPSGMRAFF	TGTGCCAGCAGTGACCCTTCGGGGATGAGAGCTTTCTTT
many	TRBV29-1	10	TRBJ2-1	-	CSGADNEQFF	TGCAGCGGAGCGGACAATGAGCAGTTCTTC
-	TRBV12-5	17	TRBJ2-1	TRBD2	CALPSGGAKSSYNEQFF	TGTGCTCTTCCTAGCGGGGGGGCGAAGAGCTCCTACAATGAGCAGTTCTTC
-	TRBV20-1	11	TRBJ1-1	-	CSARVDQEAFF	TGCAGTGCTAGAGTGGATCAAGAAGCTTTCTTT
-	TRBV20-1	15	TRBJ2-1	TRBD2	CSARDGRGAYNEQFF	TGCAGTGCTAGAGATGGGCGGGGGGCTTACAATGAGCAGTTCTTC
few	TRBV20-1	13	TRBJ2-3	TRBD1	CSARGQGGNTQYF	TGCAGTGCAAGGGGACAGGGGGGAAATACGCAGTATTTT
-	TRBV7-9	13	TRBJ2-1	TRBD2	CATSGRVYNEQFF	TGTGCCACTAGCGGGAGGGTCTACAATGAGCAGTTCTTC
-	TRBV28	18	TRBJ2-1	TRBD2	CASSFRLAGGEAYNEQFF	TGTGCCAGCAGTTTTCGACTAGCGGGAGGGGAGGCCTACAATGAGCAGTTCTTC